This TCR beta chain was observed in a study of identifying expanded T cells in peripheral blood. The study's findings and limits: Variance in clone template counts between approximately two-week samples significantly increased with total template count across all healthy donors. Technical replicates showed roughly 1.2 changed clones; about 2 weeks roughly 16; four weeks 19.

During the collection period, no donor immune events like infections were recorded. Turning to this clone: The target antigen is unknown.

Here immunoSEQ multiplex PCR was the method, and the copy in TCRdb shows in-frame clones only, minus some. Among fewer than 85,000 clones, 70% to 90% were seen once, and the ten largest hold roughly 18%. Sequenced sample: blood. The receptor comes from a person between 18 and 75 years old in good health.

CDR3 region: CASSDIRSTDTQYF. In DNA form, the CDR3 reads TGTGCCAGCAGTGACATTCGCAGCACAGATACGCAGTATTTT. The rearrangement links TRBV2 to TRBJ2-3, with unresolved D. Germline CDR1 and CDR2: SNHLY and FYNNEI. Deletions cut 3 bases from V and 0 bases from J, with 7 bases between. CDR3 length: 14 amino acids.